This is a list of T cell receptor beta chains from one sample in a study of T cell repertoires in cytomegalovirus infection. No antigen is known for these receptors. TCRdb passed the reads through MiXCR, listing each CDR3 protein once. The data contain fewer than 650,000 distinct CDR3 sequences, roughly 43% of them singletons. Sequenced here: cultured PBMCs, sampled from culture after CMV antigen stimulation. Every receptor here comes from a human donor in good health (CMV status not recorded). Some clones in this sample may be carry-over from other donors' samples. CDR3s include the opening cysteine and the closing phenylalanine or tryptophan. The order of the fields is D gene, clone size, J gene, V gene, CDR3 DNA, CDR3 protein. A D gene is named only where the DNA matches it firmly. Clone size appears in some rows only: once, few, many, or a class for an expanded clone.

>-|few|TRBJ2-5|TRBV20-1
TGCAGTGCTCGCGGATCCAGTGAGACCCAGTACTTC
CSARGSSETQYF
>-|many|TRBJ2-3|TRBV7-2
TGTGCCAGCAGCTACCGACCTAGCACAGATACGCAGTATTTT
CASSYRPSTDTQYF
>-|-|TRBJ1-6|TRBV12-3/TRBV12-4
TGTGCCACGTTTCGGGGGAATGGATCACCCCTCCACTTT
CATFRGNGSPLHF
>-|few|TRBJ2-3|TRBV10-3
TGTGCCATCAGTGATGGGACACAGAGCACAGATACGCAGTATTTT
CAISDGTQSTDTQYF
>TRBD2|-|TRBJ2-5|TRBV7-2
TGTGCCAGCAGCCCAGATTGGGGGAGGGCGGGACAAGAGACCCAGTACTTC
CASSPDWGRAGQETQYF
>-|-|TRBJ1-2|TRBV7-2
TGTGCCAGCAGCTTAGTACGCAGGGGAACCTATGGCTACACCTTC
CASSLVRRGTYGYTF
>TRBD2|-|TRBJ2-1|TRBV6-6
TGTGCCAGCCGCCCCTTAAGCGGGGGGGCCTACAATGAGCAGTTCTTC
CASRPLSGGAYNEQFF
>-|few|TRBJ2-1|TRBV11-2
TGTGCCAGCAGCTCGACCGGGATTCAGTTCTTC
CASSSTGIQFF
>-|-|TRBJ1-4|TRBV19
TGTGCCAGTACCCGGGGGCGCGTGAATGAAAAACTGTTTTTT
CASTRGRVNEKLFF
>TRBD1|-|TRBJ2-7|TRBV7-8
TGTGCCAGCAGCGCCGGGACAGGGGTCGAGCAGTACTTC
CASSAGTGVEQYF
>-|-|TRBJ1-3|TRBV7-2
TGTGCCAGCAGCTTAGTACAGGGCACCATATATTTT
CASSLVQGTIYF
>TRBD1|-|TRBJ1-3|TRBV7-8
TGTGCCAGCAGCCAAATGACAGGGTCTGGAAACACCATATATTTT
CASSQMTGSGNTIYF
>-|-|TRBJ1-2|TRBV29-1
TGCAGCGCTGGCCCCCTAGGACGGAACTATGGCTACACCTTC
CSAGPLGRNYGYTF
>-|-|TRBJ1-2|TRBV28
TGTGCCAGCAGTTTGGCAAATACGCGCGGCTACACCTTC
CASSLANTRGYTF
>-|-|TRBJ2-2|TRBV2
TGTGCCAGCAGAGCGGAACACACGACCGGGGAGCTGTTTTTT
CASRAEHTTGELFF
>-|few|TRBJ2-7|TRBV7-2
TGTGCCAGCAGCATTCAAACAGGACCCTCCTACGAGCAGTACTTC
CASSIQTGPSYEQYF
>-|-|TRBJ2-2|TRBV12-3/TRBV12-4
TGTGCCAGCAGTCCCCGGGGAAGGAACACCGGGGAGCTGTTTTTT
CASSPRGRNTGELFF
>-|-|TRBJ1-1|TRBV4-1
TGCGCCAGCAGCCAAAGCCTCCAGATAGTAGGGGGGAACACTGAAGCTTTCTTT
CASSQSLQIVGGNTEAFF
>-|few|TRBJ2-5|TRBV11-3
TGTGCCAGCAGCCCCCACCCTGGGGGGTCAAAAGAGACCCAGTACTTC
CASSPHPGGSKETQYF
>TRBD1|many|TRBJ2-3|TRBV7-2
TGTGCCAGCAGCTTAGCAGGGACAGGTTGGACAGATACGCAGTATTTT
CASSLAGTGWTDTQYF
>TRBD2|-|TRBJ2-1|TRBV7-2
TGTGCCAGCCGCTGGCGGGAGTTGGACAATGAGCAGTTCTTC
CASRWRELDNEQFF
>-|-|TRBJ1-1|TRBV29-1
TGCAGCGGCCGGGAGGGTCCTTACACTGAAGCTTTCTTT
CSGREGPYTEAFF
>-|few|TRBJ1-1|TRBV7-9
TGTGCCAGCAGCTTCGGCAGGGGCGTAACAAACGGTGAAGCTTTCTTT
CASSFGRGVTNGEAFF
>-|few|TRBJ1-1|TRBV7-2
TGTGCCAGCAGCCGACCTACCGCCACAGTTAACACTGAAGCTTTCTTT
CASSRPTATVNTEAFF
>TRBD1|few|TRBJ2-5|TRBV12-3/TRBV12-4
TGTGCCAGCAGTCCCGCGCCCGACAGGGCTGAGGTCTTC
CASSPAPDRAEVF
>-|-|TRBJ2-2|TRBV6-2/TRBV6-3
TGTGCCAGCAGTGACCGTCGCACCGGGGAGCTGTTTTTT
CASSDRRTGELFF
>TRBD1|-|TRBJ2-7|TRBV4-3
TGCGCCAGCAGCCAAGATTCGGGGACAGGGATGTACGAGCAGTACTTC
CASSQDSGTGMYEQYF
>-|once|TRBJ1-1|TRBV24-1
TGTGCCACCAGTGGCCCATCGAACACTGAAGCTTTCTTT
CATSGPSNTEAFF
>-|-|TRBJ2-7|TRBV19
TGTGCCAGCGCAGGGGCTTCGGGTTACGAGCAGTACTTC
CASAGASGYEQYF
>-|many|TRBJ2-1|TRBV6-2/TRBV6-3
TGTGCCAGCAGTAAACCCTGGACAGCCGGATACAATGAGCAGTTCTTC
CASSKPWTAGYNEQFF
>TRBD2|-|TRBJ2-3|TRBV2
TGTGCCAGCAGACCGACTAGCTTAAGTACGCAGTATTTT
CASRPTSLSTQYF
>-|few|TRBJ2-1|TRBV28
TGTGCCAGCAGTTTCAGTCGGGGGTGGAATGAGCAGTTCTTC
CASSFSRGWNEQFF
>-|few|TRBJ2-3|TRBV7-9
TGTGCCAGCAGCCCCGCCCTAGCTGACTGGCGGGATACGCAGTATTTT
CASSPALADWRDTQYF
>TRBD2|few|TRBJ2-1|TRBV12-3/TRBV12-4
TGTGCCAGCAGTTACCTAGCGGTCTACAATGAGCAGTTCTTC
CASSYLAVYNEQFF
>-|-|TRBJ2-3|TRBV7-2
TGTGCCAGCAGCTTAGCGGCCCTAGCAAGCACAGATACGCAGTATTTT
CASSLAALASTDTQYF
>-|-|TRBJ2-1|TRBV18
TGTGCCAGCTCACCCGGGGGACTCTCCTACAATGAGCAGTTCTTC
CASSPGGLSYNEQFF
>-|few|TRBJ2-1|TRBV4-1
TGCGCCAGCAGCCAATATAGATTAAACAATGAGCAGTTCTTC
CASSQYRLNNEQFF
>TRBD1|-|TRBJ2-7|TRBV19
TGTGCCAGTAGTATAGGCCCCCAGGGACAGAACGAGCAGTACTTC
CASSIGPQGQNEQYF
>-|-|TRBJ2-2|TRBV11-3
TGTGCCAGCAGCCAGGACTTCGGCGGGGAGCTGTTTTTT
CASSQDFGGELFF
>TRBD2|few|TRBJ2-7|TRBV7-2
TGTGCCAGCAGCTTAGTCGTCGGGGGGGCGGCCTACGAGCAGTACTTC
CASSLVVGGAAYEQYF
>-|-|TRBJ1-6|TRBV27
TGTGCCAGCAGTTGGCAGACATCTAATTCACCCCTCCACTTT
CASSWQTSNSPLHF
>TRBD2|once|TRBJ2-5|TRBV7-4
TGTGCCAGCAGCTTAGGCTTCAGCGGGAGAGAGACCCAGTACTTC
CASSLGFSGRETQYF
>-|-|TRBJ1-5|TRBV20-1
TGCAGTGCCGAGAATCGGAGGGGACCCCAGCCCCAGCATTTT
CSAENRRGPQPQHF
>-|-|TRBJ1-5|TRBV5-6
TGTGCCAGCAGCTTCACGATAGGCAGCAATCAGCCCCAGCATTTT
CASSFTIGSNQPQHF
>TRBD2|-|TRBJ2-1|TRBV5-1
TGCGCCAGCAGGCGAAGCGGGGGGGCGATGAATGAGCAGTTCTTC
CASRRSGGAMNEQFF
>-|-|TRBJ2-3|TRBV5-6
TGTGCCAGCGGGCTGGCAGGGAGATTCACAGATACGCAGTATTTT
CASGLAGRFTDTQYF
>-|once|TRBJ1-1|TRBV12-3/TRBV12-4
TGTGCCAGCAGTTTAGGTCCCCTCGGTAATTTTAACACTGAAGCTTTCTTT
CASSLGPLGNFNTEAFF
>-|-|TRBJ1-1|TRBV19
TGTGCCAGCAACTCTTTGGGATATCCTCGGGGAACTGAAGCTTTCTTT
CASNSLGYPRGTEAFF
>-|many|TRBJ1-1|TRBV7-2
TGTGCCAGCAGCTCGGACAGCCGGTCTCTGAACACTGAAGCTTTCTTT
CASSSDSRSLNTEAFF
>-|many|TRBJ2-7|TRBV4-2
TGTGCCAGCAGCCAAGATCGTAGTTTCCTATACGAGCAGTACTTC
CASSQDRSFLYEQYF
>TRBD2|-|TRBJ2-5|TRBV12-3/TRBV12-4
TGTGCCAGCAGCCAGACTAGCGGGGGATCCGAGACCCAGTACTTC
CASSQTSGGSETQYF
>-|few|TRBJ2-4|TRBV27
TGTGCCAGCAGTTACCCGGGGGCGCCCAGGGACATTCAGTACTTC
CASSYPGAPRDIQYF
>TRBD1|-|TRBJ2-3|TRBV12-3/TRBV12-4
TGTGCCAGCAGTTTGAGGGGGCTCGGGACAGATACGCAGTATTTT
CASSLRGLGTDTQYF
>TRBD2|-|TRBJ2-3|TRBV9
TGTGCCAGCAGCTATTACGGGGGGGGCACAGATACGCAGTATTTT
CASSYYGGGTDTQYF